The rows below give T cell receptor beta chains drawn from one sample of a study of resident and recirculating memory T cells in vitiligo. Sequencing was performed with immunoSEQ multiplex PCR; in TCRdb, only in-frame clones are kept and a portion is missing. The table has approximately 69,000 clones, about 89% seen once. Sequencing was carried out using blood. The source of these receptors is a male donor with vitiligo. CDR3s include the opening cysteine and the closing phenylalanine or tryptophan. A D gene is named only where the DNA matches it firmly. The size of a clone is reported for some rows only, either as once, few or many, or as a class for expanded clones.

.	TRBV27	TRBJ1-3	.	CASRQNSGNTIYF	TGTGCCAGCAGGCAGAACTCTGGAAACACCATATATTTT
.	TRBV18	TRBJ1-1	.	CASSPDRQTEAFF	TGTGCCAGCTCACCCGACAGGCAGACTGAAGCTTTCTTT
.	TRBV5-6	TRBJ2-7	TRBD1	CASSADRRAYEQYF	TGTGCCAGCAGCGCGGACAGGAGAGCTTACGAGCAGTACTTC
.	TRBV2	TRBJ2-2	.	CASLLEVDTGELFF	TGTGCCAGTTTACTCGAGGTGGACACCGGGGAGCTGTTTTTT
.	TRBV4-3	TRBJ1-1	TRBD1	CASSQGVLGLWTGEGRNTEAFF	TGCGCCAGCAGCCAAGGGGTCCTGGGGCTCTGGACAGGGGAGGGTAGGAACACTGAAGCTTTCTTT
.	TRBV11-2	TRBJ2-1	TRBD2	CASSPGSGVSNEQFF	TGTGCCAGCAGCCCGGGTAGCGGGGTCTCCAATGAGCAGTTCTTC
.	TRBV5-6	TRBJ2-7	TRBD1	CASSFPGTANLYEQYF	TGTGCCAGCAGCTTCCCCGGGACAGCCAACCTCTACGAGCAGTACTTC
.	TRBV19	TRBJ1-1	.	CASSIWTGDTEAFF	TGTGCCAGTAGTATATGGACGGGGGACACTGAAGCTTTCTTT
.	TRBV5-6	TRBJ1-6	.	CASSLGSAADNSPLHF	TGTGCCAGCAGCTTGGGGTCTGCGGCCGATAATTCACCCCTCCACTTT
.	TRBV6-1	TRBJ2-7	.	CASSLLDTHSYEQYF	TGTGCCAGCAGTCTCCTGGACACTCACTCCTACGAGCAGTACTTC
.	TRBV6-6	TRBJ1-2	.	CASSYLGREFGGYTF	TGTGCCAGCAGTTACCTGGGACGGGAGTTTGGCGGCTACACCTTC
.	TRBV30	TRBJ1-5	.	CAWSGPFGGNQPQHF	TGTGCCTGGAGTGGCCCCTTCGGAGGCAATCAGCCCCAGCATTTT
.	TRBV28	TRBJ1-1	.	CASSLVGASREAFF	TGTGCCAGCAGTTTGGTAGGGGCGAGTAGGGAAGCTTTCTTT
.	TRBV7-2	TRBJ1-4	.	CASSLLPGFRGEKLFF	TGTGCCAGCAGCCTTCTACCCGGGTTTAGGGGGGAAAAACTGTTTTTT
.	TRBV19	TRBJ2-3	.	CASSIQGSSDTQYF	TGTGCCAGTAGTATTCAGGGTAGCTCAGATACGCAGTATTTT
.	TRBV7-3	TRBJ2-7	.	CASSLTGGNYEQYF	TGTGCCAGCAGCTTAACAGGCGGGAACTACGAGCAGTACTTC
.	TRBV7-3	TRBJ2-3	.	CASSFRGTDTQYF	TGTGCCAGCAGCTTTCGGGGCACAGATACGCAGTATTTT
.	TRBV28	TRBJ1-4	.	CASSSNEKLFF	TGTGCCAGCAGTTCGAATGAAAAACTGTTTTTT
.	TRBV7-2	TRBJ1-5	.	CASKGKDNQPQHF	TGTGCCAGCAAGGGGAAAGACAATCAGCCCCAGCATTTT
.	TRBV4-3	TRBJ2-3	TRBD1	CASSQEGGQGGTDTQYF	TGCGCCAGCAGCCAAGAAGGGGGACAGGGCGGCACAGATACGCAGTATTTT
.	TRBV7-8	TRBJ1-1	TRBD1	CASSSDRANTEAFF	TGTGCCAGCAGCTCGGACAGGGCGAACACTGAAGCTTTCTTT
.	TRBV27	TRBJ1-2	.	CASSSRDNANYGYTF	TGTGCCAGCAGTTCGAGGGACAATGCTAACTATGGCTACACCTTC
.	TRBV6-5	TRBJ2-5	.	CASSSVGGKTQYF	TGTGCCAGCAGTTCCGTTGGGGGGAAGACCCAGTACTTC
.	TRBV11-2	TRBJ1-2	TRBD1	CASSLPTGLYGYTF	TGTGCCAGCAGCTTACCGACAGGGTTATATGGCTACACCTTC
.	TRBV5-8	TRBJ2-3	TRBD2	CASSLAGLADNTQYF	TGTGCCAGCAGCTTGGCCGGGCTAGCGGATAATACGCAGTATTTT
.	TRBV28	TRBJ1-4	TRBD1	CASSQRQGNEKLFF	TGTGCCAGCAGTCAACGACAGGGGAATGAAAAACTGTTTTTT
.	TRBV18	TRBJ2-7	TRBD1	CASSTGTGLNEQYF	TGTGCCAGCTCAACGGGGACAGGGCTCAACGAGCAGTACTTC
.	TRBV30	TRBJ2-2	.	CAWSVLMTGELFF	TGTGCCTGGAGTGTACTTATGACCGGGGAGCTGTTTTTT
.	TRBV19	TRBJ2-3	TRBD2	CASSTIGGGEASTDTQYF	TGTGCCAGTAGTACGATCGGCGGGGGGGAGGCGAGCACAGATACGCAGTATTTT
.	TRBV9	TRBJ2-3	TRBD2	CASSPKSGGTDTQYF	TGTGCCAGCAGCCCAAAAAGCGGGGGCACAGATACGCAGTATTTT
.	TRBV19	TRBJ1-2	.	CASTSRLGARYGYTF	TGTGCCAGTACCTCTCGGCTGGGGGCGCGGTATGGCTACACCTTC
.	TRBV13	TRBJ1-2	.	CASCIRGGDYGYTF	TGTGCCAGCTGTATTAGGGGGGGGGACTATGGCTACACCTTC
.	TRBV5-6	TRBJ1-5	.	CASSLGPDQPQHF	TGTGCCAGCAGCTTGGGGCCTGATCAGCCCCAGCATTTT
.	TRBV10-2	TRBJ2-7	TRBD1	CASSPDRDHEQYF	TGCGCCAGCAGTCCGGACAGGGACCACGAGCAGTACTTC
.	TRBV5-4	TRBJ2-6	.	CASSLPTGANVLTF	TGTGCCAGCAGCTTGCCCACTGGGGCCAACGTCCTGACTTTC
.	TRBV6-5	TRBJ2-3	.	CASSYSHRGDTQYF	TGTGCCAGCAGTTACTCTCATCGAGGGGATACGCAGTATTTT
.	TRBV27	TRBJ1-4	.	CASIRSWPGTNEKLFF	TGTGCCAGCATTCGGTCCTGGCCGGGGACTAATGAAAAACTGTTTTTT
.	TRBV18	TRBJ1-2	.	CASSSKSGIPRGYTF	TGTGCCAGCTCATCAAAATCAGGGATCCCTAGGGGCTACACCTTC
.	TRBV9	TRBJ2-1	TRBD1	CASSVAGGSYNEQFF	TGTGCCAGCAGCGTAGCAGGGGGCTCCTACAATGAGCAGTTCTTC
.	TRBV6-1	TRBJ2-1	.	CASSDSYNEQFF	TGTGCCAGCAGTGACAGTTACAATGAGCAGTTCTTC
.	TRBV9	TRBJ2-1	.	CASSLVLDEQFF	TGTGCCAGCAGCCTCGTTTTAGATGAGCAGTTCTTC
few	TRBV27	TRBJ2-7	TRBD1	CASRGTEDSYEQYF	TGTGCCAGCAGGGGGACAGAGGACTCCTACGAGCAGTACTTC
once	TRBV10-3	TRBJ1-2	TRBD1	CAISDYGTANYGYTF	TGTGCCATCAGTGACTACGGGACAGCTAACTATGGCTACACCTTC
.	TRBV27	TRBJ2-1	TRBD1	CASRGTGVGNEQFF	TGTGCCAGCAGGGGGACAGGGGTTGGCAATGAGCAGTTCTTC